The source of this T cell receptor beta chain is a study of blood T cells in healthy people across ages. This CDR3 has 14 amino acids. The germline CDR1 and CDR2 sequences are SGHTA and FQGNSA. V shed 6 bases and J shed 0 bases, with 8 bases lying between them. Each sample yielded at least 5 micrograms of PBMC total RNA. Primed by a sample-barcoded 5' primer and a J-beta primer mix, a second PCR proceeded for about 6 to 12 cycles. MiXCR, run by TCRdb on the 5' RACE reads, gives a single entry per CDR3 protein. The data hold some 1.8 million distinct CDR3 sequences, with approximately 39% observed a single time.

Sequencing input: blood. The source is a human donor in good health. The chain couples TRBV7-2 to TRBJ1-4; TRBD1 might be the D (6 bases). CDR3 DNA sequence: TGTGCCAGCAGATGGACAGCAACTAATGAAAAACTGTTTTTT. This sequence encodes CASRWTATNEKLFF.